The rows below give T cell receptor beta chains drawn from one sample of a study of CD8 T cells in Susac syndrome. TCRdb passed the immunoSEQ multiplex PCR reads through MiXCR, listing each CDR3 protein once. The sample lists 100,000 to 150,000 distinct CDR3 sequences, 90% to 95% occurring once. Sequencing was carried out using CD4+ T cells from PBMCs. These receptors were collected from a human donor in good health. The CDR3 runs from the conserved cysteine through the conserved F or W. D genes are given only for firm matches. Clone size, where shown, is once, few, many, or a class for clones that have expanded.

V gene	J gene	D gene	clone size	CDR3 protein	CDR3 DNA
TRBV5-1	TRBJ1-5	NA	NA	CASRMGSTDQPQHF	TGCGCCAGCAGGATGGGGTCCACCGATCAGCCCCAGCATTTT
TRBV5-1	TRBJ2-1	TRBD1	NA	CASTTGLDEQFF	TGCGCCAGCACGACAGGGTTGGATGAGCAGTTCTTC
TRBV29-1	TRBJ2-2	NA	NA	CSAETVNTGELFF	TGCAGCGCCGAGACGGTGAACACCGGGGAGCTGTTTTTT
TRBV28	TRBJ1-1	NA	NA	CASSLTGLSSEAFF	TGTGCCAGCAGTTTAACGGGACTCAGCTCTGAAGCTTTCTTT
TRBV4-2	TRBJ2-7	NA	once	CASTAGSTGEQYF	TGTGCCAGCACAGCGGGCTCAACGGGGGAGCAGTACTTC
TRBV6-5	TRBJ2-5	NA	NA	CASSLQSLETQYF	TGTGCCAGCAGTCTCCAGAGCTTGGAGACCCAGTACTTC
TRBV7-9	TRBJ1-2	TRBD1	NA	CASSPLTGGIYGYTF	TGTGCCAGCAGCCCCTTGACAGGGGGGATCTATGGCTACACCTTC
TRBV10-2	TRBJ2-6	NA	NA	CASRRGPPGANVLTF	TGCGCCAGCAGGAGGGGCCCCCCCGGGGCCAACGTCCTGACTTTC
TRBV28	TRBJ2-7	NA	NA	CASRTRLTGMTYEQYF	TGTGCCAGCAGGACCAGACTAACCGGCATGACCTACGAGCAGTACTTC
TRBV29-1	TRBJ2-1	NA	NA	CSVVRDGNEQFF	TGCAGCGTGGTTAGGGATGGGAATGAGCAGTTCTTC
TRBV29-1	TRBJ2-3	NA	NA	CSVAASGDTQYF	TGCAGCGTCGCTGCCTCGGGAGATACGCAGTATTTT
TRBV30	TRBJ1-2	TRBD1	NA	CAWETGENYGYTF	TGTGCCTGGGAGACAGGGGAAAACTATGGCTACACCTTC
TRBV28	TRBJ1-1	NA	once	CASSSQGAISEAFF	TGTGCCAGCAGTTCTCAGGGCGCGATTTCTGAAGCTTTCTTT
TRBV5-1	TRBJ2-1	TRBD1	once	CASSLVDRRYNEQFF	TGCGCCAGCAGCTTGGTGGACAGGAGATACAATGAGCAGTTCTTC
TRBV2	TRBJ2-2	NA	few	CASRLETGELFF	TGTGCCAGCCGACTGGAGACCGGGGAGCTGTTTTTT